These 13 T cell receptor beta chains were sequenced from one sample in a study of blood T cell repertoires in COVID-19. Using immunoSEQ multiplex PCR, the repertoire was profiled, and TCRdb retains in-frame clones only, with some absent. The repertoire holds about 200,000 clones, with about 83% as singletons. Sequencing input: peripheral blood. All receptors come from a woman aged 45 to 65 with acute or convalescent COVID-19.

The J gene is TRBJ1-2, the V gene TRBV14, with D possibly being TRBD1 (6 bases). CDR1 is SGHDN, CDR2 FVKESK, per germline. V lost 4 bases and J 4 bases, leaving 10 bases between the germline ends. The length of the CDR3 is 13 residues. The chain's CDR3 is CASSPGTFYGYTF. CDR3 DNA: TGTGCCAGCAGCCCCGGGACATTCTATGGCTACACCTTC.

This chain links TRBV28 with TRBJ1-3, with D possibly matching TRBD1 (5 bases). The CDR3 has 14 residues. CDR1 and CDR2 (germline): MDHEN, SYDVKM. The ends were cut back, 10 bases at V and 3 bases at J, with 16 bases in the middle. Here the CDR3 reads CATSGSGHGNTIYF. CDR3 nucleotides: TGTGCCACCTCTGGGTCAGGACATGGAAACACCATATATTTT.

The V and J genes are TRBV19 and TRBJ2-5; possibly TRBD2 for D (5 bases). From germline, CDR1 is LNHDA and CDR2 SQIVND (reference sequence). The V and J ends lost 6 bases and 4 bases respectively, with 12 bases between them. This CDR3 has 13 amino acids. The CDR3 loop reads CASSPNRGETQYF. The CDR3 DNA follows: TGTGCCAGTAGCCCTAACCGGGGAGAGACCCAGTACTTC.

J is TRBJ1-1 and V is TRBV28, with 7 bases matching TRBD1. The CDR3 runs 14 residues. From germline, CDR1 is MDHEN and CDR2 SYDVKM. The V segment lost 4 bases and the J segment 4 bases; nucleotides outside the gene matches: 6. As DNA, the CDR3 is TGTGCCAGCAGTTCGGGACAGCCCCTCACTGAAGCTTTCTTT. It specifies CASSSGQPLTEAFF.

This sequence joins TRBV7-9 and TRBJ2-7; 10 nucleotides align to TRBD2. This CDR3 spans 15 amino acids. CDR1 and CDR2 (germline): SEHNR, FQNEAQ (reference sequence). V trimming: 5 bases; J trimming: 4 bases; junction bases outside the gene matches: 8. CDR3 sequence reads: CASSDGLADPYEQYF. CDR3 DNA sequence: TGTGCCAGCAGCGACGGACTAGCGGACCCTTACGAGCAGTACTTC.

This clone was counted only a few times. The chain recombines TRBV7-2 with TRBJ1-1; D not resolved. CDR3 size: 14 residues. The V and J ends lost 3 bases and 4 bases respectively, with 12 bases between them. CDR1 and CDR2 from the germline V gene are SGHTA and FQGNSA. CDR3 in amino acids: CASSFATGSTEAFF. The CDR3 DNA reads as TGTGCCAGCAGCTTTGCAACGGGATCCACTGAAGCTTTCTTT.

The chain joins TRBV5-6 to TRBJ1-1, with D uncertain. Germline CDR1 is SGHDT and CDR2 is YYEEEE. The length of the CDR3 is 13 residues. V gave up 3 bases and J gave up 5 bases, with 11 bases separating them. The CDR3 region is CASSYGVGTEAFF. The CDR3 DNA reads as TGTGCCAGCAGCTACGGGGTCGGGACTGAAGCTTTCTTT.

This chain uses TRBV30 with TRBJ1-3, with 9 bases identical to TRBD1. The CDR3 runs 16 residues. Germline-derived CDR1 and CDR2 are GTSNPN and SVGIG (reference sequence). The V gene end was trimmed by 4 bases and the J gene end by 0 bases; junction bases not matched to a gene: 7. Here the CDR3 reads CAWTLGTGSSGNTIYF. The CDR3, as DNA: TGTGCCTGGACCCTCGGGACAGGGAGCTCTGGAAACACCATATATTTT.

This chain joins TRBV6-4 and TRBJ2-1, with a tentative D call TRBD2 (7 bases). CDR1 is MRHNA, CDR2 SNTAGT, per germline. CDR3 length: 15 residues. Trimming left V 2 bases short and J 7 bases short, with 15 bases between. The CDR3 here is CASSDRPGGENEQFF. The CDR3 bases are TGTGCCAGCAGTGACCGTCCGGGGGGCGAGAATGAGCAGTTCTTC.

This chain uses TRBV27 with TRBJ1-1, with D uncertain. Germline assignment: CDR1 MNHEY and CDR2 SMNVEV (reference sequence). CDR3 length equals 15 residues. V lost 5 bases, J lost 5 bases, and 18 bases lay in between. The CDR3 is CASSQPRESPTEAFF. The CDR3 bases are TGTGCCAGCAGTCAACCGAGGGAGTCCCCGACTGAAGCTTTCTTT.

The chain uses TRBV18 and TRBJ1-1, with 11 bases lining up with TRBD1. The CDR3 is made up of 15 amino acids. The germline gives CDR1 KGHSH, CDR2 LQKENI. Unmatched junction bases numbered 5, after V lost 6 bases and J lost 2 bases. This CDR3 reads CASSEGTGGNTEAFF. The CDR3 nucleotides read TGTGCCAGCTCCGAGGGGACAGGGGGAAACACTGAAGCTTTCTTT. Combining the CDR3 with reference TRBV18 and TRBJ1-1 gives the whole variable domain NAGVMQNPRHLVRRRGQEARLRCSPMKGHSHVYWYRQLPEEGLKFMVYLQKENIIDESGMPKERFSAEFPKEGPSILRIQQVVRGDSAAYFCASSEGTGGNTEAFFGQGTRLTVV.

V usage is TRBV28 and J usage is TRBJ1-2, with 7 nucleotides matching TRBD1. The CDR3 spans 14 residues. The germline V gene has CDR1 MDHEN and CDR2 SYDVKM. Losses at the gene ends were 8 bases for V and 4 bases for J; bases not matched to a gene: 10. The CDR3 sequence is CASCPGDSSYGYTF. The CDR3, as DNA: TGTGCCAGCTGCCCGGGGGACAGTTCCTATGGCTACACCTTC.

In DNA form, the CDR3 reads TGTGCCAGCAGTGGGACTTTAGCGGGAGTAGGAAGTAACGGGGAGCTGTTTTTT. This gives the protein CASSGTLAGVGSNGELFF. The V and J genes are TRBV27 and TRBJ2-2; 9 positions agree with TRBD2. V gave up 5 bases and J gave up 7 bases; unmatched junction bases: 17. The CDR3 is made up of 18 amino acids. Germline CDR1 MNHEY, CDR2 SMNVEV (reference sequence).